This T cell receptor (beta chain) was captured by sequencing in a study of shared clonotypes between healthy human individuals. Study results and limitations: What rarefaction showed was incomplete sorted-subset sequencing despite large depth. Clonotype sharing among donors was expected to depend on sequencing depth.

V lost 1 base and J lost 0, with 9 bases in between. From germline, CDR1 is MGHRA and CDR2 YSYEKL. The CDR3 has 15 amino acids. In the case of this clone: Its target is not known.

Authors' analysis steps: For the immunoSEQ data, sequences were junction-only without quality scores, so filtering differed. The repertoire was sequenced with immunoSEQ multiplex PCR; TCRdb's copy has only in-frame clones and lacks some. Clonal size and the V and J genes are those of that table, whereas D and trimming came from the DNA. Among more than 2 million clones listed, approximately 94% were seen once. Naivety among CD8 cells was defined by CD45RO negativity and positive CCR7 selection, thereby excluding terminally differentiated effector memory CD45RA+ cells. Everyone who donated was a Caucasian adult who lived in Nashville, Tennessee.

Sequencing was carried out using naive CD8+ T cells sorted from blood. The sequence was obtained from a man younger than 35 in good health. The chain uses TRBV4-1 and TRBJ2-5; weak D call: TRBD2 (5 bases). The CDR3 coding sequence is TGCGCCAGCAGCCAAGGGGCGGGCGACCAAGAGACCCAGTACTTC. Its translation is CASSQGAGDQETQYF.